This paragraph covers one T cell receptor (beta chain) sequence. What it binds is not known. One end of the junction fails to match germline, which may point to a read error. Genomic DNA served as template for TCR beta VDJ and CDR3 profiling. TCRdb called the reads again in MiXCR, with one record for every CDR3 protein. The sample records roughly 250,000 distinct CDR3 sequences, 70% to 85% being singletons. The authors sequenced patients whose flow cytometry had shown CD8+CD57+ cell expansion. With no exception, the patients had severe acquired aplastic anemia. The data were obtained in a study of CD8+CD57+ T cells in acquired aplastic anemia. In the study overall: DNA from sorted CD4+ and CD8+ cells averaged approximately 3.5 ug.

The CDR3 extends over 17 amino acids. Germline V gene sequence: CDR1 ENHRY, CDR2 SYGVKD. Overall study results and limits: Between patients and controls, about 30 CD8+ CDR3 sequences were found in common.

V is TRBV10-3 and J is TRBJ1-1, with TRBD1 as a possible D gene (5 bases). The sample taken for sequencing was sorted CD4+, CD8+, or CD8+CD57+ T cells (not recorded which) from PBMCs. This clonotype originated in a human donor with aplastic anemia. The CDR3: CAISGAEREQRNKKPFF. As DNA, the CDR3 is TGTGCCATCAGCGGGGCGGAACGAGAACAAAGAAACAAAAAACCTTTTTTT.